A selection of T cell receptor beta chains follows, all from one sample in a study of T cell repertoires in cytomegalovirus infection. TCRdb redid the calling of the reads with MiXCR, one entry per CDR3 protein. The sample has about 830,000 distinct CDR3 sequences, about 30% seen once. Their antigen targets remain unknown. The sample here was cultured CD8+ T cells from PBMCs, taken from culture after CMV antigen stimulation. Source of these receptors: a human donor in good health (CMV status not recorded). Some clones in this sample may be carry-over from other donors' samples. The CDR3 runs from the conserved cysteine through the conserved F or W. D genes are given only for firm matches. Clone size is stated in some rows and not others, as once, few, many or a class when expanded.

J gene	V gene	clone size	D gene	CDR3 protein	CDR3 DNA
TRBJ1-2	TRBV7-3	-	-	CASSSQRADGYTF	TGTGCCAGCAGCTCCCAGCGGGCAGATGGCTACACCTTC
TRBJ2-1	TRBV7-9	-	-	CASSRKGPTYNEQFF	TGTGCCAGCAGCCGTAAGGGACCGACATACAATGAGCAGTTCTTC
TRBJ1-2	TRBV15	-	TRBD1	CATNRLLTGDYTF	TGTGCCACCAACAGGCTTCTGACAGGGGACTACACCTTC
TRBJ2-4	TRBV19	-	-	CASSISQGNIQYF	TGTGCCAGTAGCATTTCTCAGGGAAACATTCAGTACTTC
TRBJ1-1	TRBV10-3	-	-	CAISEGPTEAFF	TGTGCCATCAGTGAGGGACCCACTGAAGCTTTCTTT
TRBJ2-2	TRBV6-6	few	-	CASSRIRDIYANTGELFF	TGTGCCAGCAGCCGAATCCGGGACATATACGCGAACACCGGGGAGCTGTTTTTT
TRBJ2-3	TRBV7-6	-	TRBD2	CASSRPTSGGSPDTQYF	TGTGCCAGCAGCCGTCCTACTAGCGGGGGGTCCCCAGATACGCAGTATTTT
TRBJ1-1	TRBV7-6	few	-	CASSLGGFGNTEAFF	TGTGCCAGCAGCTTAGGCGGTTTCGGGAACACTGAAGCTTTCTTT
TRBJ1-6	TRBV20-1	few	-	CSARVWESESPLHF	TGCAGTGCTAGAGTTTGGGAAAGCGAATCACCCCTCCACTTT
TRBJ2-3	TRBV12-3/TRBV12-4	few	TRBD2	CASSLISGGLFRTDTQYF	TGTGCCAGCAGTTTGATCAGCGGGGGACTTTTCCGCACAGATACGCAGTATTTT
TRBJ2-3	TRBV29-1	few	-	CSVEGTAASTDTQYF	TGCAGCGTTGAGGGGACGGCCGCTAGCACAGATACGCAGTATTTT
TRBJ2-3	TRBV5-5	once	TRBD1	CASSQTGALDRSDTQYF	TGTGCCAGCAGCCAGACAGGGGCACTTGATCGGTCAGATACGCAGTATTTT
TRBJ2-7	TRBV5-8	-	-	CASSLGGQPYEQYF	TGTGCCAGCAGCTTGGGGGGACAACCCTACGAGCAGTACTTC
TRBJ2-6	TRBV15	few	TRBD1	CATRDRGPGANVLTF	TGTGCCACTCGGGACAGGGGGCCTGGGGCCAACGTCCTGACTTTC
TRBJ2-1	TRBV14	few	-	CASSQEGGGPSYNEQFF	TGTGCCAGCAGCCAAGAAGGGGGGGGGCCGTCTTACAATGAGCAGTTCTTC
TRBJ1-1	TRBV2	-	TRBD1	CASLQGLTEAFF	TGTGCCAGCTTACAGGGGCTCACTGAAGCTTTCTTT
TRBJ1-3	TRBV7-9	-	-	CASSLVSGAAGNTIYF	TGTGCCAGCAGCTTAGTGTCAGGGGCTGCTGGAAACACCATATATTTT
TRBJ2-3	TRBV24-1	few	-	CATSDSIRDTQYF	TGTGCCACCAGTGATTCTATTCGTGATACGCAGTATTTT
TRBJ2-1	TRBV2	-	-	CASRETEEQFF	TGTGCCAGCAGGGAGACAGAGGAGCAGTTCTTC
TRBJ1-2	TRBV3-1	-	TRBD1	CASSQLEGDRGNDGYTF	TGTGCCAGCAGCCAACTGGAGGGGGACAGGGGGAATGATGGCTACACCTTC
TRBJ2-3	TRBV19	once	TRBD1	CASRSRTGGTDTQYF	TGTGCCAGTAGGAGCAGGACAGGGGGCACAGATACGCAGTATTTT
TRBJ2-6	TRBV7-6	many	TRBD1	CASSLKQETGGSGANVLTF	TGTGCCAGCAGCTTGAAACAGGAGACAGGGGGCTCTGGGGCCAACGTCCTGACTTTC
TRBJ2-2	TRBV7-2	many	-	CASSYQPTLNTGELFF	TGTGCCAGCAGCTACCAGCCGACTCTGAACACCGGGGAGCTGTTTTTT
TRBJ1-3	TRBV5-6	-	TRBD1	CASSLGTGLSGNTIYF	TGTGCCAGCAGCTTGGGGACAGGGCTGTCTGGAAACACCATATATTTT
TRBJ2-2	TRBV12-3/TRBV12-4	-	-	CASSSGAEELFF	TGTGCCAGCAGTTCGGGCGCCGAGGAGCTGTTTTTT
TRBJ2-2	TRBV6-5	few	-	CASSYRMFTGELFF	TGTGCCAGCAGTTACAGAATGTTCACCGGGGAGCTGTTTTTT
TRBJ1-4	TRBV9	-	TRBD1	CASSVAGGKEKLFF	TGTGCCAGCAGCGTAGCAGGGGGAAAGGAAAAACTGTTTTTT
TRBJ1-1	TRBV7-3	few	TRBD1	CASSLNAGGESEAFF	TGTGCCAGCAGCTTAAACGCAGGGGGCGAATCTGAAGCTTTCTTT
TRBJ2-5	TRBV6-1	-	-	CASSEGQQETQYF	TGTGCCAGCAGTGAAGGACAGCAAGAGACCCAGTACTTC
TRBJ1-3	TRBV13	few	-	CASSSKGEDKDTIYF	TGTGCCAGCAGCTCGAAGGGGGAGGACAAGGACACCATATATTTT
TRBJ2-1	TRBV7-6	many	TRBD2	CASSLELAFTMDEQFF	TGTGCCAGCAGCTTAGAACTAGCGTTCACAATGGATGAGCAGTTCTTC
TRBJ1-1	TRBV19	-	-	CASSRSLKAFF	TGTGCCAGTAGCCGAAGCCTCAAAGCTTTCTTT
TRBJ2-5	TRBV6-6	few	TRBD2	CASSYLGLAGGAETQYF	TGTGCCAGCAGTTACTTGGGACTAGCGGGGGGTGCTGAGACCCAGTACTTC
TRBJ1-5	TRBV6-1	-	-	CASSSGGAGGDSNQPQHF	TGTGCCAGCAGTTCCGGAGGAGCCGGGGGGGATAGCAATCAGCCCCAGCATTTT
TRBJ2-2	TRBV7-6	-	-	CASSSRPDTEELFF	TGTGCCAGCAGTTCCCGACCGGACACCGAGGAGCTGTTTTTT
TRBJ2-5	TRBV7-8	many	-	CASSVTSSETQYF	TGTGCCAGCAGCGTAACTAGTAGCGAGACCCAGTACTTC
TRBJ1-1	TRBV6-5	-	TRBD1	CASNWELKTGSTEAFF	TGTGCCAGCAATTGGGAGCTAAAGACAGGGTCAACTGAAGCTTTCTTT
TRBJ2-3	TRBV7-3	-	TRBD2	CASRYPSGGNPDTQYF	TGTGCCAGCAGATACCCTAGCGGGGGGAACCCAGATACGCAGTATTTT
TRBJ1-4	TRBV7-9	-	-	CASSSSAGASHEKLFF	TGTGCCAGCAGCTCTTCAGCGGGGGCGAGTCATGAAAAACTGTTTTTT
TRBJ2-3	TRBV12-3/TRBV12-4	-	TRBD2	CASSLAPRLADTQYF	TGTGCCAGCAGTTTAGCCCCCCGACTAGCGGATACGCAGTATTTT
TRBJ2-5	TRBV12-3/TRBV12-4	-	-	CASSVGGWETQYF	TGTGCCAGCAGCGTGGGGGGCTGGGAGACCCAGTACTTC
TRBJ1-5	TRBV19	few	-	CASSIDGRRNQPQHF	TGTGCCAGTAGTATAGACGGACGGCGAAATCAGCCCCAGCATTTT
TRBJ2-3	TRBV7-9	-	-	CASRRDSEVSQYF	TGTGCCAGCAGGCGGGACTCCGAGGTTTCGCAGTATTTT
TRBJ1-4	TRBV20-1	-	-	CSARDYREATNEKLFF	TGCAGTGCTAGAGATTACAGGGAGGCAACTAATGAAAAACTGTTTTTT
TRBJ2-7	TRBV12-3/TRBV12-4	-	TRBD2	CASSPSSGGNGYEQYF	TGTGCCAGCAGTCCGTCTAGCGGGGGGAACGGATACGAGCAGTACTTC
TRBJ1-1	TRBV7-6	-	-	CASSSPGTRMNTEAFF	TGTGCCAGCAGCTCTCCAGGGACAAGGATGAACACTGAAGCTTTCTTT